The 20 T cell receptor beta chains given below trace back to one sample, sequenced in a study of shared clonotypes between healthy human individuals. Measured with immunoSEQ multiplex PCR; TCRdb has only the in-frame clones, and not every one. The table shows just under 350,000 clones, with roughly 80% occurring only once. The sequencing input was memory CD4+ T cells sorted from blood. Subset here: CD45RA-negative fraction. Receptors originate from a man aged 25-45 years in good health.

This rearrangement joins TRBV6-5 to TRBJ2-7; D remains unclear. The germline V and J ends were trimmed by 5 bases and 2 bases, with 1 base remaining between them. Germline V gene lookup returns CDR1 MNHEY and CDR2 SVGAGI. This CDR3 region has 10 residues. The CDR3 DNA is TGTGCCAGCAGTACCTACGAGCAGTACTTC. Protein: CASSTYEQYF.

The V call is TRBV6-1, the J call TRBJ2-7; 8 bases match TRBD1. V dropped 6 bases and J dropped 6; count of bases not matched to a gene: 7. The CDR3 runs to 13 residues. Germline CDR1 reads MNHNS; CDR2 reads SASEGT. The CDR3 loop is CASSRDRWAEQYF. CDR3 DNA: TGTGCCAGCAGCCGGGACAGGTGGGCCGAGCAGTACTTC.

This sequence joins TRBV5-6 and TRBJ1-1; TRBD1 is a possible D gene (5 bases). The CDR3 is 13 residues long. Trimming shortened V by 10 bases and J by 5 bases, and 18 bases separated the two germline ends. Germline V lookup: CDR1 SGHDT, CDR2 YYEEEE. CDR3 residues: CASVGGERTEAFF. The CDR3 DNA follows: TGTGCCTCGGTGGGGGGAGAGAGGACTGAAGCTTTCTTT. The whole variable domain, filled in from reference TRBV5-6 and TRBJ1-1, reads DAGVTQSPTHLIKTRGQQVTLRCSPKSGHDTVSWYQQALGQGPQFIFQYYEEEERQRGNFPDRFSGHQFPNYSSELNVNALLLGDSALYLCASVGGERTEAFFGQGTRLTVV.

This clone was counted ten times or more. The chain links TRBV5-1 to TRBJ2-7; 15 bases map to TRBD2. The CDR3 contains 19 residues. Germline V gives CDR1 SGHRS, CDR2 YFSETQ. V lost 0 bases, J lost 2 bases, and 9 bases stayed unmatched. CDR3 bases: TGCGCCAGCAGCTTGGAGACCGGGACTAGCGGGAGGTCCACCTACGAGCAGTACTTC. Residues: CASSLETGTSGRSTYEQYF.

The chain's CDR3 is CASGFSRHNEQFF. CDR3 in DNA: TGTGCTAGTGGTTTTAGTCGACACAATGAGCAGTTCTTC. The V and J genes are TRBV12-5 and TRBJ2-1; D gene uncertain. V shed 3 bases and J shed 5 bases, with 8 bases lying between them. The CDR3 runs 13 residues. The germline CDR1 and CDR2 sequences are LGHNT and FRNRAP.

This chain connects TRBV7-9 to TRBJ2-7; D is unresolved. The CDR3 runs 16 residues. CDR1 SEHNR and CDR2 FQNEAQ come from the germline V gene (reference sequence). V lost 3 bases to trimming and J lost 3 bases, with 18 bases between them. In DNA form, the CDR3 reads TGTGCCAGCAGCTTTTGGTCCGGATACGTCGTCTACGAGCAGTACTTC. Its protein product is CASSFWSGYVVYEQYF.

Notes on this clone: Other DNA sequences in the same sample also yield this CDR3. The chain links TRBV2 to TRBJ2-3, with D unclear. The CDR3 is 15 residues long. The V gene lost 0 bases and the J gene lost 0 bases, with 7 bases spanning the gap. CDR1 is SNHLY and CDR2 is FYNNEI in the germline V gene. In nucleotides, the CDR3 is TGTGCCAGCAGTGAAGCCGGCGAGAGCACAGATACGCAGTATTTT. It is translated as CASSEAGESTDTQYF. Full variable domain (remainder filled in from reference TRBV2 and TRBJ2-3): EPEVTQTPSHQVTQMGQEVILRCVPISNHLYFYWYRQILGQKVEFLVSFYNNEISEKSEIFDDQFSVERPDGSNFTLKIRSTKLEDSAMYFCASSEAGESTDTQYFGPGTRLTVL.

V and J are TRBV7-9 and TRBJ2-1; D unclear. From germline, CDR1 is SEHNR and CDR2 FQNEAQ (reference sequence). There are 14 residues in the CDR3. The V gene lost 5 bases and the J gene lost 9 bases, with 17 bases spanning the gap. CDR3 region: CASSPSTQVGEQFF. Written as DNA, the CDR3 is TGTGCCAGCAGCCCTAGTACCCAGGTGGGTGAGCAGTTCTTC.

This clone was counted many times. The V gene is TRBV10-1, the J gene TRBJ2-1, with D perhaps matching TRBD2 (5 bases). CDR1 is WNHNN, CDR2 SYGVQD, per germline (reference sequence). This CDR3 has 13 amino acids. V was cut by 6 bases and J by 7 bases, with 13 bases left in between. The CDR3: CASSLTRGNEQFF. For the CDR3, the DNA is TGCGCCAGCAGCCTAACTCGGGGAAATGAGCAGTTCTTC.

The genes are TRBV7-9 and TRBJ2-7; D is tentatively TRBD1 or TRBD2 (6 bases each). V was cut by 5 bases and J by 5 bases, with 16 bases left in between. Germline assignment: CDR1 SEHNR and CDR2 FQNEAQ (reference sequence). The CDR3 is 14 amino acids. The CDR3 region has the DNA TGTGCCAGCAGCATAATGGGGGGCGAAAACGAGCAGTACTTC. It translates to CASSIMGGENEQYF.

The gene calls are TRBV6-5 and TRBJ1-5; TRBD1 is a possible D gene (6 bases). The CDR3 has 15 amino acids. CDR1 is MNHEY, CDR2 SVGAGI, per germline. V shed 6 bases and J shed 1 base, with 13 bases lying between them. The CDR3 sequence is CASRKQGGSNQPQHF. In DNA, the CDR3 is TGTGCCAGCAGAAAACAGGGAGGAAGCAATCAGCCCCAGCATTTT.

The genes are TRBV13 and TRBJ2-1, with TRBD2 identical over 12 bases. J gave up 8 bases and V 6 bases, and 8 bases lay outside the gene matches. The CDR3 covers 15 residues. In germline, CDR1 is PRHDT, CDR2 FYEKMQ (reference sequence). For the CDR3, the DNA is TGTGCCAGCAGGCCTCGACTAGCGGGAGTCTATGAGCAGTTCTTC. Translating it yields CASRPRLAGVYEQFF. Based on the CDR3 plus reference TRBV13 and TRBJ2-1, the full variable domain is AAGVIQSPRHLIKEKRETATLKCYPIPRHDTVYWYQQGPGQDPQFLISFYEKMQSDKGSIPDRFSAQQFSDYHSELNMSSLELGDSALYFCASRPRLAGVYEQFFGPGTRLTVL.

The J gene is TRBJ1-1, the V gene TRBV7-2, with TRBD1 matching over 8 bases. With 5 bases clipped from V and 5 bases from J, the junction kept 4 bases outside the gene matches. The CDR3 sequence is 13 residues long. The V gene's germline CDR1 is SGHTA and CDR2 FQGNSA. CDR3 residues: CASSRNRGTEAFF. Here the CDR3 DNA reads TGTGCCAGCAGCCGAAACAGGGGGACTGAAGCTTTCTTT.

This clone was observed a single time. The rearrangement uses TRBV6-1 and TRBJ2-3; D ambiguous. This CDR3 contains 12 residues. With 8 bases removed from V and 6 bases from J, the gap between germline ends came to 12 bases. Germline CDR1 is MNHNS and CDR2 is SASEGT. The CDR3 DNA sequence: TGTGCCAGCGATCGCCTTCTGGATACGCAGTATTTT. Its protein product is CASDRLLDTQYF.

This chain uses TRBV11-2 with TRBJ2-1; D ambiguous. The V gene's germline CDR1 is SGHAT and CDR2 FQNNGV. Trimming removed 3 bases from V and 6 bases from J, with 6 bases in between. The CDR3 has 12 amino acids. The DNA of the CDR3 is TGTGCCAGCAGCTTCCGAGTCAATGAGCAGTTCTTC. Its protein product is CASSFRVNEQFF. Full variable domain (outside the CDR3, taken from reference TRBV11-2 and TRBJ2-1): EAGVAQSPRYKIIEKRQSVAFWCNPISGHATLYWYQQILGQGPKLLIQFQNNGVVDDSQLPKDRFSAERLKGVDSTLKIQPAKLEDSAVYLCASSFRVNEQFFGPGTRLTVL.

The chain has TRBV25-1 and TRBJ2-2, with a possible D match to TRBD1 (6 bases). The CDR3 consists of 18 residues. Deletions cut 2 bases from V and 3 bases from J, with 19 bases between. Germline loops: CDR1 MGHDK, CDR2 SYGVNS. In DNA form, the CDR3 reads TGTGCCAGCAGTGAAGGAGGCAGGGGATTTAGTCACACCGGGGAGCTGTTTTTT. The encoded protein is CASSEGGRGFSHTGELFF.

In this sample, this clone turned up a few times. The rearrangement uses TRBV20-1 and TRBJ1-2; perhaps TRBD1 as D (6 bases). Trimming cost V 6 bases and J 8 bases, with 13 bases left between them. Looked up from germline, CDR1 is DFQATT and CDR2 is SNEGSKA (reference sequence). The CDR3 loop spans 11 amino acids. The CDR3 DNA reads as TGCAGTGCAAGAAGGACAGAGGGCTACACCTTC. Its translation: CSARRTEGYTF.

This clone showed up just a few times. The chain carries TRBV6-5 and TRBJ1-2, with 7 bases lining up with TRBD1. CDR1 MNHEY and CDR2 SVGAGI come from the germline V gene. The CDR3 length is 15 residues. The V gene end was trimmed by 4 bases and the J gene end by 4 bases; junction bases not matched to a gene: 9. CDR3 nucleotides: TGTGCCAGCAGTTCCCGACAGGGCGCCGTCTATGGCTACACCTTC. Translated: CASSSRQGAVYGYTF.

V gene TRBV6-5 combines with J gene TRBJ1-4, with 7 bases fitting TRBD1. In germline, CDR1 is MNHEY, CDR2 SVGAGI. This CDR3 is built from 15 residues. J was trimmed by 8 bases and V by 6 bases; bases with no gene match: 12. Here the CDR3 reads CASRSRGGRLEKLFF. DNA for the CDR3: TGTGCCAGCAGGTCCAGGGGGGGGCGTTTGGAAAAACTGTTTTTT.

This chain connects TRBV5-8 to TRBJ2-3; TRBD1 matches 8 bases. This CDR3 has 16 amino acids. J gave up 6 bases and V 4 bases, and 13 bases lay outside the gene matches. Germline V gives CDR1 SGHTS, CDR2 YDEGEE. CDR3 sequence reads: CASSQMRTGLVDTQYF. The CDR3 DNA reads TGTGCCAGCAGCCAAATGCGGACAGGGCTCGTTGATACGCAGTATTTT.